These 24 T cell receptor beta chains share one sample of origin, sequenced in a study of radiotherapy plus CTLA-4 blockade in lung cancer listed by TCRdb under 2018. The library was obtained by the immunoSEQ multiplex PCR assay. Held by TCRdb, this immuneACCESS table contains in-frame sequences only and omits some clones. Under half of the omission traces to an unresolved V gene where checked; the cause of the rest is unknown. Counted in this sample were tens of thousands of clones; 79% of them appeared once. Approximately 15% of the sample belongs to the ten largest clones. The material sequenced was peripheral blood, taken from a patient treated with radiotherapy plus ipilimumab. The receptors here all came from a human donor with non-small cell lung cancer that progressed on radiotherapy plus ipilimumab.

Details on this clone: This same CDR3 is encoded by further DNA sequences in the sample. The gene calls are TRBV6-1 and TRBJ2-1, with TRBD1 identical over 11 bases. J gave up 2 bases and V 6 bases, and 3 bases lay outside the gene matches. From germline, CDR1 is MNHNS and CDR2 SASEGT. This CDR3 spans 15 amino acids. In nucleotides, the CDR3 is TGTGCCAGCAGCGGGGGACAGGGGGCCTACAATGAGCAGTTCTTC. It specifies CASSGGQGAYNEQFF.

V usage is TRBV5-4 and J usage is TRBJ1-1; no definite D call. CDR3 length: 12 amino acids. Germline V gene data show CDR1 as SGHNT and CDR2 as YYREEE (reference sequence). V was cut by 0 bases and J by 5 bases, with 5 bases left in between. The CDR3 nucleotides read TGTGCCAGCAGCTTGGTTGGGACTGAAGCTTTCTTT. It is translated as CASSLVGTEAFF.

This rearrangement joins TRBV12-5 to TRBJ1-5; 10 bases fit TRBD1. Germline CDR1 reads LGHNT; CDR2 reads FRNRAP. The CDR3 runs 17 residues. V lost 1 base, J lost 7 bases, and 10 bases stayed unmatched. This CDR3 is CASGLAPRGQGRQPQHF. The CDR3 nucleotides read TGTGCTAGTGGTTTGGCCCCGAGGGGACAGGGGCGGCAGCCCCAGCATTTT.

This chain links TRBV28 with TRBJ1-5, with D tentatively TRBD1 (6 bases). Looked up from germline, CDR1 is MDHEN and CDR2 is SYDVKM. The CDR3 runs to 17 residues. V lost 3 bases and J 2 bases, leaving 17 bases between the germline ends. The CDR3 DNA reads TGTGCCAGCAGTTTTTGGACAGACCCTTCGGGCAATCAGCCCCAGCATTTT. It yields the protein CASSFWTDPSGNQPQHF.

The CDR3 spells CASSISITSNQPQHF. The CDR3 nucleotides are TGTGCCAGTAGTATTAGCATTACTAGCAATCAGCCCCAGCATTTT. V gene TRBV19 combines with J gene TRBJ1-5, with D unresolved. V shed 3 bases and J shed 0 bases, with 9 bases lying between them. The CDR3 is 15 amino acids. CDR1 and CDR2 (germline): LNHDA, SQIVND (reference sequence).

The chain combines TRBV7-9 with TRBJ2-3; 7 nucleotides line up with TRBD1. The germline V gene has CDR1 SEHNR and CDR2 FQNEAQ (reference sequence). Trimming removed 4 bases from V and 1 base from J; junction bases left unmatched: 11. The CDR3 is made up of 17 amino acids. The chain's CDR3 is CASSSTTGVWGTDTQYF. CDR3 coding DNA: TGTGCCAGCAGCTCCACCACAGGGGTGTGGGGCACAGATACGCAGTATTTT.

V and J are TRBV11-2 and TRBJ2-5; 7 positions agree with TRBD2. The trim removed 5 bases at V and 2 bases at J, leaving 5 bases unmatched. The CDR3 is 14 residues long. Germline CDR1 SGHAT, CDR2 FQNNGV. CDR3 loop: CASSPPGGQETQYF. DNA for the CDR3: TGTGCCAGCAGCCCGCCGGGGGGACAAGAGACCCAGTACTTC.

The genes are TRBV11-2 and TRBJ2-5; 9 bases are a match to TRBD1. The CDR3 has 14 residues. The V gene end was trimmed by 3 bases and the J gene end by 5 bases; junction bases not matched to a gene: 4. Germline V lookup: CDR1 SGHAT, CDR2 FQNNGV. The CDR3 loop is CASSLGQGYETQYF. CDR3 DNA: TGTGCCAGCAGCTTGGGACAGGGTTACGAGACCCAGTACTTC.

The table lists this clone with a count of one. The chain is built from TRBV7-6 and TRBJ2-7, with D unclear. V was pared by 4 bases and J by 6 bases, with 10 bases between. Germline CDR1 is SGHVS and CDR2 is FNYEAQ. The CDR3 loop spans 12 amino acids. Here the CDR3 reads CASSYGNGEQYF. The CDR3 DNA reads as TGTGCCAGCAGCTACGGAAACGGCGAGCAGTACTTC.

The chain joins TRBV6-1 to TRBJ2-7; 8 bases align to TRBD2. The CDR3 length is 14 residues. Germline V gives CDR1 MNHNS, CDR2 SASEGT. V was pared by 7 bases and J by 2 bases, with 7 bases of the junction left unmatched. This CDR3 reads CASTQIAGTYEQYF. The DNA of the CDR3 is TGTGCCAGCACTCAGATAGCGGGAACCTACGAGCAGTACTTC.

The J gene is TRBJ1-1, the V gene TRBV7-9; no clear D gene. This CDR3 region has 12 residues. CDR1 SEHNR and CDR2 FQNEAQ come from the germline V gene (reference sequence). V lost 3 bases and J 4 bases, leaving 6 bases between the germline ends. CDR3 nucleotides: TGTGCCAGCAGCTTTCATTCCACTGAAGCTTTCTTT. Protein sequence: CASSFHSTEAFF. Filled out from reference TRBV7-9 and TRBJ1-1, the complete variable domain reads DTGVSQNPRHKITKRGQNVTFRCDPISEHNRLYWYRQTLGQGPEFLTYFQNEAQLEKSRLLSDRFSAERPKGSFSTLEIQRTEQGDSAMYLCASSFHSTEAFFGQGTRLTVV.

This chain links TRBV6-5 with TRBJ2-7; D ambiguous. Germline V gene sequence: CDR1 MNHEY, CDR2 SVGAGI. V shed 4 bases and J shed 2 bases, with 9 bases lying between them. CDR3 length equals 13 residues. This CDR3 is CASSLEPTYEQYF. The CDR3 DNA follows: TGTGCCAGCAGTTTGGAACCAACCTACGAGCAGTACTTC.

The rearrangement uses TRBV5-1 and TRBJ2-6; D unresolved. This CDR3 spans 15 amino acids. Trimming stripped 0 bases from V and 2 bases from J, with 6 bases between. Per germline, CDR1 SGHRS and CDR2 YFSETQ. The CDR3 nucleotides read TGCGCCAGCAGCTTGGCTGGGACTGGGGCCAACGTCCTGACTTTC. This gives the protein CASSLAGTGANVLTF.

The V and J genes are TRBV7-6 and TRBJ2-5; possibly TRBD1 for D (6 bases). Trimming cost V 3 bases and J 5 bases, with 10 bases left between them. The CDR3 loop spans 13 amino acids. Germline lookup yields CDR1 SGHVS and CDR2 FNYEAQ. The CDR3: CASSLTGSETQYF. CDR3 coding DNA: TGTGCCAGCAGCTTGACAGGATCCGAGACCCAGTACTTC.

The chain's CDR3 is CASSVTGVRNTEAFF. The CDR3 bases are TGTGCCAGCAGTGTGACAGGGGTCCGGAACACTGAAGCTTTCTTT. The rearrangement uses TRBV28 and TRBJ1-1; 8 bases map to TRBD1. With 5 bases clipped from V and 1 base from J, the junction kept 6 bases outside the gene matches. This CDR3 is 15 amino acids long. Germline V gene lookup returns CDR1 MDHEN and CDR2 SYDVKM.

The rearrangement joins TRBV6-1 to TRBJ1-6; perhaps TRBD1 as D (5 bases). This CDR3 is 14 amino acids long. CDR1 is MNHNS, CDR2 SASEGT, per germline. Trimming removed 4 bases at V and 2 bases at J, with 6 bases between. The CDR3 DNA reads as TGTGCCAGCAGTGCGGGGCCCTATAATTCACCCCTCCACTTT. Encoded protein: CASSAGPYNSPLHF.

This clone was detected only once. The rearrangement joins TRBV28 to TRBJ1-5; D is undetermined. This CDR3 spans 13 amino acids. Germline V gene lookup returns CDR1 MDHEN and CDR2 SYDVKM. V lost 8 bases and J 0 bases, leaving 8 bases between the germline ends. The CDR3 sequence: CASESPSNQPQHF. CDR3 in DNA: TGTGCCAGCGAAAGTCCTAGCAATCAGCCCCAGCATTTT.

The chain employs TRBV18 and TRBJ2-5; D unresolved. Trimming left V 4 bases short and J 1 base short, with 4 bases between. CDR1 KGHSH and CDR2 LQKENI come from the germline V gene. The CDR3 sequence is 12 residues long. This chain's CDR3 is CASSRGQETQYF. The CDR3 DNA reads TGTGCCAGCTCACGCGGCCAAGAGACCCAGTACTTC.

This clone occurred a few times. The chain joins TRBV29-1 to TRBJ2-7, with 9 bases identical to TRBD2. Germline V CDR1 and CDR2: SQVTM, ANQGSEA. CDR3 size: 13 residues. V dropped 3 bases and J dropped 3; count of bases not matched to a gene: 3. The CDR3, as DNA: TGCAGCGTTGACCTAGCGGGGAACTACGAGCAGTACTTC. Amino acid sequence: CSVDLAGNYEQYF.

This clone was seen a handful of times. The gene calls are TRBV5-6 and TRBJ1-5; 10 bases line up with TRBD1. Germline V lookup: CDR1 SGHDT, CDR2 YYEEEE. The ends lost 4 bases at V and 1 base at J; junction bases unmatched: 8. The CDR3 sequence is 17 residues long. The CDR3 region has the DNA TGTGCCAGCAGCGAGGGACAGGGGACAACAAGCAATCAGCCCCAGCATTTT. This encodes CASSEGQGTTSNQPQHF.

The chain links TRBV18 to TRBJ2-7, with D tentatively TRBD1 (5 bases). Trimming took 6 bases from V and 0 from J, leaving 15 bases between them. CDR1 KGHSH and CDR2 LQKENI come from the germline V gene. This CDR3 contains 15 residues. The CDR3 sequence is CASSALTASSYEQYF. The CDR3 DNA reads as TGTGCCAGCTCTGCCTTGACAGCCAGCTCCTACGAGCAGTACTTC.

V is TRBV2 and J is TRBJ2-5; TRBD2 aligns across 8 bases. J lost 5 bases, V lost 0 bases, and 8 bases had no gene match. This CDR3 spans 16 amino acids. Germline V lookup: CDR1 SNHLY, CDR2 FYNNEI. In nucleotides, the CDR3 is TGTGCCAGCAGTGAAGCGGTTATCCGCGGGGGGGAGACCCAGTACTTC. Translated, it gives CASSEAVIRGGETQYF.

V is TRBV5-6 and J is TRBJ2-3; D might be TRBD2 (6 bases). Trimming removed 1 base from V and 10 bases from J, with 19 bases in between. This CDR3 region has 15 residues. The V gene's germline CDR1 is SGHDT and CDR2 YYEEEE. For the CDR3, the DNA is TGTGCCAGCAGCTTGAGGGGACTCCCCTCCGAGGCGCAGTATTTT. Translated, it gives CASSLRGLPSEAQYF.

This chain uses TRBV30 with TRBJ1-5; no clear D gene. This CDR3 contains 14 residues. The V gene's germline CDR1 is GTSNPN and CDR2 SVGIG (reference sequence). V dropped 0 bases and J dropped 7 bases, with 13 bases sitting between them. Here the CDR3 DNA reads TGTGCCTGGAGTGTACAATCGGGCGCCCAGCCCCAGCATTTT. As protein: CAWSVQSGAQPQHF.